The present T cell receptor beta chain was sequenced within a study of technical replicates of blood from several donors (dated by TCRdb to the late 2010s). This clone has a single count. Which antigen it targets is not known. Base quality data are lacking; no much larger clone is found one base away. Library preparation was by the immunoSEQ multiplex PCR assay. TCRdb mirrors the immuneACCESS table, restricted to in-frame sequences. Some clones are absent from its copies; in checked studies, under half trace to an unresolved V gene, and the reason for the others is unknown. A total of some 70,000 clones appear in this sample, around nine tenths of them only once. 0.3% to 0.4% of the sample belongs to the ten largest clones. CDR1 and CDR2 are drawn from the germline V gene: SGDLS, YYNGEE. The CDR3 covers 13 residues, taking in both the cysteine and the phenylalanine. Only the CDR3 portion is preserved as DNA: 39 bases, with reading frame beginning at the first base. V sheds 3 bases and J sheds 3 bases, leaving 7 bases between their ends.

This receptor was taken from a human donor in good health. The sample consisted of T cells isolated from PBMCs. The chain employs TRBV9 and TRBJ2-1; no confident D gene assignment can be made. The CDR3 reads CASSAQDYNEQFF. The DNA reads as follows: TGTGCCAGCAGCGCCCAGGACTACAATGAGCAGTTCTTC.